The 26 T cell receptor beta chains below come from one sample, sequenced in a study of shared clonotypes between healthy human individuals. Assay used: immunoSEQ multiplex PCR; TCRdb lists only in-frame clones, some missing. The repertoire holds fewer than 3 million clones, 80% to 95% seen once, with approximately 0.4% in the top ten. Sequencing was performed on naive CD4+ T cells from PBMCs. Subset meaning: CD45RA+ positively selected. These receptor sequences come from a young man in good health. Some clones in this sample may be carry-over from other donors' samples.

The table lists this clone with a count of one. CDR3 DNA sequence: TGTGCCAGCAGTGAATATCGGGGGGGCGGACATTACAATGAGCAGTTCTTC. As protein: CASSEYRGGGHYNEQFF. The chain employs TRBV25-1 and TRBJ2-1; 8 nucleotides line up with TRBD2. The CDR3 is made up of 17 amino acids. J lost 4 bases, V lost 0 bases, and 8 bases had no gene match. Looked up from germline, CDR1 is MGHDK and CDR2 is SYGVNS.

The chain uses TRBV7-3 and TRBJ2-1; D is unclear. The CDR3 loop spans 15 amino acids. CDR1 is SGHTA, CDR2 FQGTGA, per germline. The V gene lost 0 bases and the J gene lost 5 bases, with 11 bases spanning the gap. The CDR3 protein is CASSLTAQPNNEQFF. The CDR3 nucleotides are TGTGCCAGCAGCTTAACAGCTCAGCCCAACAATGAGCAGTTCTTC.

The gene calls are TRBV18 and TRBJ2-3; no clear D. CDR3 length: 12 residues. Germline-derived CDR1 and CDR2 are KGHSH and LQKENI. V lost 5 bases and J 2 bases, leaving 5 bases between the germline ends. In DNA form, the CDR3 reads TGTGCCAGCTCATCAATCACAGATACGCAGTATTTT. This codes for CASSSITDTQYF.

In DNA, the CDR3 is TGCGCCAGCAGCCAAGATCCGAGGGTTCGGACTGAAGCTTTCTTT. This gives the protein CASSQDPRVRTEAFF. This rearrangement joins TRBV4-3 to TRBJ1-1, with unresolved D. The length of the CDR3 is 15 residues. Trimming shortened V by 0 bases and J by 5 bases, and 13 bases separated the two germline ends. Germline values: CDR1 LGHNA, CDR2 YSLEER.

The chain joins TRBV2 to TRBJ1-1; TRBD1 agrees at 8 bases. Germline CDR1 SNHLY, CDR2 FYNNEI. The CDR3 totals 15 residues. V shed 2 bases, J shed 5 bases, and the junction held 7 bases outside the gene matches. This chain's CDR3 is CASSELQGARTEAFF. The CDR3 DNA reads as TGTGCCAGCAGTGAACTTCAGGGGGCTAGGACTGAAGCTTTCTTT.

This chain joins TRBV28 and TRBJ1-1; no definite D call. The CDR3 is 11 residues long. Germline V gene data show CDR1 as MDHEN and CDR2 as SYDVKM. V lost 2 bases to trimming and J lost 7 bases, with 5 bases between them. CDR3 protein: CASSLGIEAFF. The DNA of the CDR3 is TGTGCCAGCAGTTTAGGGATTGAAGCTTTCTTT.

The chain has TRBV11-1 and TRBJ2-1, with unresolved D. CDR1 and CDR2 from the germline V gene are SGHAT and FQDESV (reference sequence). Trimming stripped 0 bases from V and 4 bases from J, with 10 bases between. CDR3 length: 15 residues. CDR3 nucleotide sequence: TGTGCCAGCAGCTTAGCTTTTTGGGATTACAATGAGCAGTTCTTC. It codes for CASSLAFWDYNEQFF.

In DNA form, the CDR3 reads TGTGCCAGCAGCTTCAGCGGGAGGCGCCACAATGAGCAGTTCTTC. Protein: CASSFSGRRHNEQFF. This chain links TRBV11-2 with TRBJ2-1, with 9 positions matching TRBD2. Per germline, CDR1 SGHAT and CDR2 FQNNGV. The CDR3 is 15 residues long. V lost 3 bases and J lost 5; bases outside the gene matches: 5.

The CDR3 bases are TGCGCCAGCAGCTTGGTAGGGGACACCTACAATGAGCAGTTCTTC. It is translated as CASSLVGDTYNEQFF. The chain employs TRBV5-1 and TRBJ2-1; D is possibly TRBD1 (6 bases). CDR1 is SGHRS and CDR2 is YFSETQ in the germline V gene. Trimming removed 0 bases at V and 2 bases at J, with 9 bases between. CDR3 length: 15 amino acids.

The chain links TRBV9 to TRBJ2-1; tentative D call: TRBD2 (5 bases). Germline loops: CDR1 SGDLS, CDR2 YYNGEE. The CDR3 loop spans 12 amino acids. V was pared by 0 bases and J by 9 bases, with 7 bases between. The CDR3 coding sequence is TGTGCCAGCAGCGTAGGCGAGGGTGAGCAGTTCTTC. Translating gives CASSVGEGEQFF. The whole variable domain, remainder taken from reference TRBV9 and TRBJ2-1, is DSGVTQTPKHLITATGQRVTLRCSPRSGDLSVYWYQQSLDQGLQFLIQYYNGEERAKGNILERFSAQQFPDLHSELNLSSLELGDSALYFCASSVGEGEQFFGPGTRLTVL.

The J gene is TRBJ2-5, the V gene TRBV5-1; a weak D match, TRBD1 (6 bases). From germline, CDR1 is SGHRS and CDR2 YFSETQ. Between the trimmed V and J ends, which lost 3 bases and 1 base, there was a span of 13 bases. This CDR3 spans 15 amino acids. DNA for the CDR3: TGCGCCAGCAGCTACCTAGTCAGGGGCCAAGAGACCCAGTACTTC. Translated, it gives CASSYLVRGQETQYF.

This CDR3 is CASSPIRDAYNEQFF. The DNA for the CDR3 is TGTGCCAGCAGTCCAATCCGGGACGCCTACAATGAGCAGTTCTTC. The rearrangement uses TRBV7-6 and TRBJ2-1; D is possibly TRBD1 or TRBD2 (5 bases each). Germline V gene sequence: CDR1 SGHVS, CDR2 FNYEAQ. There are 15 residues in the CDR3. Deletions cut 6 bases from V and 2 bases from J, with 14 bases between.

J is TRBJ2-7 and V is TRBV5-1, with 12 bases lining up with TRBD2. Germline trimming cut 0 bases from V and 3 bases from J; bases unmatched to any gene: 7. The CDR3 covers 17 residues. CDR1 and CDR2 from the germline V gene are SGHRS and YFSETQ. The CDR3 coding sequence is TGCGCCAGCAGCTTGGTCCCCGGACTAGCGGGGAGCTACGAGCAGTACTTC. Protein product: CASSLVPGLAGSYEQYF.

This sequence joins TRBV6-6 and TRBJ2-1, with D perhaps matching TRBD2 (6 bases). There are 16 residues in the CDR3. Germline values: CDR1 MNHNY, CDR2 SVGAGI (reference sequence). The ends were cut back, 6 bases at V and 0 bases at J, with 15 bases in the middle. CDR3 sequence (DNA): TGTGCCAGCAGCCCATCGGGACTCAGCTCCTACAATGAGCAGTTCTTC. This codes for CASSPSGLSSYNEQFF.

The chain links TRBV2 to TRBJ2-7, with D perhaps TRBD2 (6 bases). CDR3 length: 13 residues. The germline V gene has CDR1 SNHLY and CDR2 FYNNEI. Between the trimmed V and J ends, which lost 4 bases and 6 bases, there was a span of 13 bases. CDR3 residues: CASSGGEVREQYF. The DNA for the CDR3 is TGTGCCAGCAGTGGCGGGGAGGTTCGCGAGCAGTACTTC.

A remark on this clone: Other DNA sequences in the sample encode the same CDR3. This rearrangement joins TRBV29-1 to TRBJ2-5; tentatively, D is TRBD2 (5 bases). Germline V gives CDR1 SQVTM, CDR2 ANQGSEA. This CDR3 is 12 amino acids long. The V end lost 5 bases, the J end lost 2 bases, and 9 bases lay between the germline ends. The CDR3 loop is CSVFSGQETQYF. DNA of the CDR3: TGCAGCGTTTTCAGCGGTCAAGAGACCCAGTACTTC.

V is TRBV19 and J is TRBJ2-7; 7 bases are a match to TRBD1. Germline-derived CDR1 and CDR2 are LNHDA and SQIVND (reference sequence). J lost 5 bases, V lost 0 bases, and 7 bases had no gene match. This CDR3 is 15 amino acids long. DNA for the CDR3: TGTGCCAGTAGTATAGATCTGAGGGGGCTGAACGAGCAGTACTTC. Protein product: CASSIDLRGLNEQYF.

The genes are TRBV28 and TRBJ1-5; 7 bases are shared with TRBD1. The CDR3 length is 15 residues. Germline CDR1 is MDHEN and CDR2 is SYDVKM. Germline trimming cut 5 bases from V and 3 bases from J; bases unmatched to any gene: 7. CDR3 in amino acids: CASSRSDRDNQPQHF. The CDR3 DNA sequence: TGTGCCAGCAGTCGCAGTGACAGGGACAATCAGCCCCAGCATTTT.

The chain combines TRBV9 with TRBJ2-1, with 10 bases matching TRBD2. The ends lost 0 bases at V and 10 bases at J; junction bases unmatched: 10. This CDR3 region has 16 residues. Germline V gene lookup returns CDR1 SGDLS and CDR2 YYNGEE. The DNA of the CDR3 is TGTGCCAGCAGCGTAGCGGCTAGCGGGAGACGTGGGGAGCAGTTCTTC. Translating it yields CASSVAASGRRGEQFF. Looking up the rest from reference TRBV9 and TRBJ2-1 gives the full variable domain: DSGVTQTPKHLITATGQRVTLRCSPRSGDLSVYWYQQSLDQGLQFLIQYYNGEERAKGNILERFSAQQFPDLHSELNLSSLELGDSALYFCASSVAASGRRGEQFFGPGTRLTVL.

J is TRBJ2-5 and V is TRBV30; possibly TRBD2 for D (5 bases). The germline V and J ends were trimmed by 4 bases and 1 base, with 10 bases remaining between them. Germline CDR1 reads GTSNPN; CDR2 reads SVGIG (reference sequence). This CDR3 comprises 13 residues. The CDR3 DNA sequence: TGTGCCTGGACCCTAGGAGGCCAAGAGACCCAGTACTTC. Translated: CAWTLGGQETQYF. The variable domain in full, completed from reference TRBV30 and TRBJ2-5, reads SQTIHQWPATLVQPVGSPLSLECTVEGTSNPNLYWYRQAAGRGLQLLFYSVGIGQISSEVPQNLSASRPQDRQFILSSKKLLLSDSGFYLCAWTLGGQETQYFGPGTRLLVL.

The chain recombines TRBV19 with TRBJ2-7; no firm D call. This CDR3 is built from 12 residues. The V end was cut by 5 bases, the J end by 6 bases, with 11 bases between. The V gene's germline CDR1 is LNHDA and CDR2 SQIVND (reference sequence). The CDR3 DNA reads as TGTGCCAGTAGTGTTGGTTCGGGCGAGCAGTACTTC. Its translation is CASSVGSGEQYF. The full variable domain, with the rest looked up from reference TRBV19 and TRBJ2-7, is DGGITQSPKYLFRKEGQNVTLSCEQNLNHDAMYWYRQDPGQGLRLIYYSQIVNDFQKGDIAEGYSVSREKKESFPLTVTSAQKNPTAFYLCASSVGSGEQYFGPGTRLTVT.

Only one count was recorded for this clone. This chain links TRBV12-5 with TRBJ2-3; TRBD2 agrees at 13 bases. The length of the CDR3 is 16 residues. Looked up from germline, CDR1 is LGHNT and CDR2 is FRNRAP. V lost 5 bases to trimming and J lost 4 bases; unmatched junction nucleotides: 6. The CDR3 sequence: CASGRTGTSGADTQYF. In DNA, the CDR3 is TGTGCTAGTGGTAGAACCGGGACTAGCGGGGCAGATACGCAGTATTTT.

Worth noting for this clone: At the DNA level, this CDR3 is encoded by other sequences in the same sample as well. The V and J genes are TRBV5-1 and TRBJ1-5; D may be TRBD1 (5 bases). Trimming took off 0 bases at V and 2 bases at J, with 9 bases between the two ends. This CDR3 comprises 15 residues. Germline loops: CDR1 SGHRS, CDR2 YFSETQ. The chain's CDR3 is CASSLEGPGNQPQHF. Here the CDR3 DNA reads TGCGCCAGCAGCTTGGAGGGGCCTGGCAATCAGCCCCAGCATTTT.

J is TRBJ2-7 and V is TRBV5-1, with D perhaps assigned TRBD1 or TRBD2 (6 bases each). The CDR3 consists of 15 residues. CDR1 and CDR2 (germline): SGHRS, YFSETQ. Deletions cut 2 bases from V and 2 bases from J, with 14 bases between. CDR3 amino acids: CASSLRGPIPYEQYF. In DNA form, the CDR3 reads TGCGCCAGCAGCTTACGGGGGCCCATCCCCTACGAGCAGTACTTC.

This CDR3 reads CASSLSTGGYQPQHF. CDR3 in DNA: TGCGCCAGCAGCTTGTCCACAGGGGGCTATCAGCCCCAGCATTTT. This chain connects TRBV5-1 to TRBJ1-5, with TRBD1 matching over 9 bases. There are 15 residues in the CDR3. Germline lookup yields CDR1 SGHRS and CDR2 YFSETQ. J gave up 5 bases and V 1 base, and 4 bases lay outside the gene matches.

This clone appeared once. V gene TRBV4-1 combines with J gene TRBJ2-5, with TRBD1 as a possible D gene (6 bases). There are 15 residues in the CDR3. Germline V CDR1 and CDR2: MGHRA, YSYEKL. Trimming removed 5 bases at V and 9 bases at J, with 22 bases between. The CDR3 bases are TGCGCCAGCAGCTACGGGGACACCACCCCTCGGGCCCAGTACTTC. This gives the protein CASSYGDTTPRAQYF.